The rows below give T cell receptor beta chains drawn from one sample of a study of T cell responses to AZD1222 COVID-19 vaccine. Using immunoSEQ multiplex PCR, the repertoire was profiled, and TCRdb retains in-frame clones only, with some absent. The table includes approximately 190,000 clones, about 94% detected once. The starting material was peripheral blood, obtained on day 0 of AZD1222 vaccination. Receptors were obtained from an adult in good health. CDR3s include the opening cysteine and the closing phenylalanine or tryptophan.

cdr3_length	v_call	j_call	cdr3_aa
15	TRBV28	TRBJ2-1	CASIAGGFLYNEQFF
16	TRBV27	TRBJ2-1	CASRPGDGGTYNEQFF
17	TRBV7-9	TRBJ1-3	CASSPPWTGGDGNTIYF
16	TRBV9	TRBJ2-7	CASSVGAGQGVDEQYF
14	TRBV9	TRBJ2-3	CASSVDAHTDTQYF
16	TRBV21-1	TRBJ2-3	CASSARTSGRKDTQYF
17	TRBV3-1/TRBV3-2	TRBJ2-7	CASSPESWGRAVNEQYF
16	TRBV5-1	TRBJ1-1	CASSLGQGAWNTEAFF
16	TRBV14	TRBJ2-7	CASSHPIIAGPYEQYF
14	TRBV13	TRBJ1-2	CASSLEDGNYGYTF
16	TRBV27	TRBJ2-5	CASSLRDSRFQETQYF
15	TRBV2	TRBJ2-1	CASSEGGPGPDEQFF
15	TRBV28	TRBJ2-3	CASSLTGSSTDTQYF
13	TRBV27	TRBJ2-7	CASSLHNADEQYF
15	TRBV5-1	TRBJ2-1	CASSLGGSSYNEQFF
11	TRBV20-1	TRBJ2-1	CSASIGNEQFF
14	TRBV27	TRBJ1-1	CASNRVAGGGEAFF
18	TRBV3-1/TRBV3-2	TRBJ2-2	CASSQESRLAGVTGELFF
13	TRBV10-3	TRBJ2-7	CAISPPSSYEQYF
17	TRBV2	TRBJ1-1	CASSEALSRDRYTEAFF
18	TRBV2	TRBJ2-1	CASSDQPRGLNGANEQFF
13	TRBV29-1	TRBJ1-1	CSVEASRNTEAFF
15	TRBV10-3	TRBJ1-2	CAIRTGSLANYGYTF
13	TRBV27	TRBJ2-7	CANPRGQGYEQYF
16	TRBV19	TRBJ2-2	CASSTGQGVFTGELFF
16	TRBV5-6	TRBJ1-5	CASRLYGDRDNQPQHF